These T cell receptor beta chains were read from a single sample in a study of CD8 T cells in ankylosing spondylitis. MiXCR, applied by TCRdb to the 5' RACE reads, yields one record per CDR3 protein. The sample lists some 200,000 distinct CDR3 sequences, roughly 20% occurring once. Sequencing was performed on blood, either unsorted or a sorted T cell fraction (not recorded which). The receptors were sampled from a male donor aged 5-30 years with ankylosing spondylitis or in good health (not recorded which). Both conserved end residues are part of each CDR3. Fields, in order: CDR3 DNA, CDR3 protein, J gene, D gene, V gene, clone size. A D gene is named only where the DNA matches it firmly. Rows may omit the clone size; those that give it use once, few, many or a size class.

DNA: TGCAGCGTTGAAGGGCTAGCGGGGTTTAATGAGCAGTTCTTC; CDR3: CSVEGLAGFNEQFF; J: TRBJ2-1; D: TRBD2; V: TRBV29-1; size: few
DNA: TGTGCCAGCAGTGGGGCTAGCGGAGTACAAGAGACCCAGTACTTC; CDR3: CASSGASGVQETQYF; J: TRBJ2-5; D: TRBD2; V: TRBV28; size: many
DNA: TGCAGTGCTAGACGGCGGGTGGGGCGAGAGACCCAGTACTTC; CDR3: CSARRRVGRETQYF; J: TRBJ2-5; D: .; V: TRBV20-1; size: many
DNA: TGCAGTGCCCCGGGACTAGCGGGGTTACTAGCCAAAAACATTCAGTACTTC; CDR3: CSAPGLAGLLAKNIQYF; J: TRBJ2-4; D: TRBD2; V: TRBV20-1; size: many
DNA: TGCGCCAGCAGCGGGGGCGGGGGCACGAACACTGAAGCTTTCTTT; CDR3: CASSGGGGTNTEAFF; J: TRBJ1-1; D: .; V: TRBV5-1; size: many
DNA: TGTGCCAGCAGCCGTATGACGGGAGAACTCAATCAGCCCCAGCATTTT; CDR3: CASSRMTGELNQPQHF; J: TRBJ1-5; D: .; V: TRBV6-8; size: many
DNA: TGTGCCAGCAGCCCGGACAGGGTGTATGGCTACACCTTC; CDR3: CASSPDRVYGYTF; J: TRBJ1-2; D: TRBD1; V: TRBV12-3/TRBV12-4; size: many
DNA: TGCGCCAGCAGCCAGACGGGAGGGCCCAGCGAGACCCAGTACTTC; CDR3: CASSQTGGPSETQYF; J: TRBJ2-5; D: TRBD2; V: TRBV4-1; size: many
DNA: TGTGCCAGCAGCCGTATAGGAAGAGAGACCCAGTACTTC; CDR3: CASSRIGRETQYF; J: TRBJ2-5; D: .; V: TRBV7-8; size: many
DNA: TGTGCCAGCAGCACCCCCAGGGTAGTCGGGATATCTGGGGCCAACGTCCTGACTTTC; CDR3: CASSTPRVVGISGANVLTF; J: TRBJ2-6; D: .; V: TRBV7-8; size: many
DNA: TGCAGCGGGTGGGGACACCTCCCCAATGAGCAGTTCTTC; CDR3: CSGWGHLPNEQFF; J: TRBJ2-1; D: .; V: TRBV29-1; size: few
DNA: TGCAGCGTTGGGAACAGGAAGGAAAAACTGTTTTTT; CDR3: CSVGNRKEKLFF; J: TRBJ1-4; D: .; V: TRBV29-1; size: .
DNA: TGCGCCAGCAGCTTGTCGACAGGGAACGGTGAGCAGTTCTTC; CDR3: CASSLSTGNGEQFF; J: TRBJ2-1; D: TRBD1; V: TRBV5-1; size: many
DNA: TGTGCCAGCAGTTCCGACAGGGGCAATTCACCCCTCCACTTT; CDR3: CASSSDRGNSPLHF; J: TRBJ1-6; D: TRBD1; V: TRBV6-6; size: many
DNA: TGTGCCACCAGTGAGAAGGCCAAAAACATTCAGTACTTC; CDR3: CATSEKAKNIQYF; J: TRBJ2-4; D: .; V: TRBV24-1; size: many
DNA: TGCAGTGCTAGATCCTCGGGCGGGGAAGGTCACACCATATATTTT; CDR3: CSARSSGGEGHTIYF; J: TRBJ1-3; D: .; V: TRBV20-1; size: .
DNA: TGCGCCAGCAGCCAAGTTCGAGCGGGAGGCCCCACCTACGAGCAGTACTTC; CDR3: CASSQVRAGGPTYEQYF; J: TRBJ2-7; D: TRBD2; V: TRBV4-3; size: once
DNA: TGTGCCAGCAGCTTATCAGCAGGGGCGGGGGAGCAGTACTTC; CDR3: CASSLSAGAGEQYF; J: TRBJ2-7; D: .; V: TRBV7-3; size: many
DNA: TGTGCCAGCAGCTTAGTTATTGCGGGTGAGCAGTACTTC; CDR3: CASSLVIAGEQYF; J: TRBJ2-7; D: .; V: TRBV13; size: .
DNA: TGTGCCAGCAGTTACCCAGACAGCGTCACCGGGGAGCTGTTTTTT; CDR3: CASSYPDSVTGELFF; J: TRBJ2-2; D: .; V: TRBV6-5; size: .
DNA: TGTGCCAGCATTAACCAGGGTCCCGGTTACAATGAGCAGTTCTTC; CDR3: CASINQGPGYNEQFF; J: TRBJ2-1; D: .; V: TRBV27; size: many
DNA: TGTGCCAGCAGTTTGACAGATGTCCGCTCAGCGACAGATACGCAGTATTTT; CDR3: CASSLTDVRSATDTQYF; J: TRBJ2-3; D: .; V: TRBV28; size: .
DNA: TGTGCCAGCAGTTACGGTCTAGTCTTCCTAAATGAGCAGTTCTTC; CDR3: CASSYGLVFLNEQFF; J: TRBJ2-1; D: .; V: TRBV6-2/TRBV6-3; size: few
DNA: TGTGCCAGTAGTATGGAGGTGGCAGGGGGCTTCCAAGAGACCCAGTACTTC; CDR3: CASSMEVAGGFQETQYF; J: TRBJ2-5; D: TRBD1; V: TRBV19; size: many
DNA: TGTGCCAGCAGCCGATTTAGCGGGAGGAACACCGGGGAGCTGTTTTTT; CDR3: CASSRFSGRNTGELFF; J: TRBJ2-2; D: TRBD2; V: TRBV11-2; size: .
DNA: TGTGCCAGCAGACAGGGAACCTACGAGCAGTACTTC; CDR3: CASRQGTYEQYF; J: TRBJ2-7; D: .; V: TRBV2; size: many
DNA: TGTGCCTGGAGTGGGGCGGGAGAAAGAGCAGATACGCAGTATTTT; CDR3: CAWSGAGERADTQYF; J: TRBJ2-3; D: TRBD2; V: TRBV30; size: many
DNA: TGCAGTGCTAGAGATATGGGTGGCAATCAGCCCCAGCATTTT; CDR3: CSARDMGGNQPQHF; J: TRBJ1-5; D: .; V: TRBV20-1; size: many
DNA: TGCAGTGCTCCACCAACTGGGGCCAACGTCCTGACTTTC; CDR3: CSAPPTGANVLTF; J: TRBJ2-6; D: .; V: TRBV20-1; size: .
DNA: TGTGCCACCAGTGATCCGGACAGGGCTGGGGCCAACGTCCTGACTTTC; CDR3: CATSDPDRAGANVLTF; J: TRBJ2-6; D: TRBD1; V: TRBV24-1; size: many
DNA: TGCGCCAGCAGCTTGGGACTAGCGGGAGGGAACTACAATGAGCAGTTCTTC; CDR3: CASSLGLAGGNYNEQFF; J: TRBJ2-1; D: TRBD2; V: TRBV5-1; size: many
DNA: TGTGCCACGCAAGGGGGGACTAGTAGGAATGAGCAGTTCTTC; CDR3: CATQGGTSRNEQFF; J: TRBJ2-1; D: TRBD2; V: TRBV12-3/TRBV12-4; size: .
DNA: TGTGCCAGCAGGCATAGCCCGGACAGCGTCTCTGGAAACACCATATATTTT; CDR3: CASRHSPDSVSGNTIYF; J: TRBJ1-3; D: .; V: TRBV7-9; size: .
DNA: TGCAGTGCTAGAGCTAGCGGGAGGGTAGATACGCAGTATTTT; CDR3: CSARASGRVDTQYF; J: TRBJ2-3; D: TRBD2; V: TRBV20-1; size: many
DNA: TGTGCCAGATCCTCCGGGACTAGCGGCTACAATGAGCAGTTCTTC; CDR3: CARSSGTSGYNEQFF; J: TRBJ2-1; D: TRBD2; V: TRBV2; size: few
DNA: TGTGCCAGCAGTCACACGTGGACTAGGGCTGGGGTCACAGATACGCAGTATTTT; CDR3: CASSHTWTRAGVTDTQYF; J: TRBJ2-3; D: TRBD2; V: TRBV11-1; size: .
DNA: TGTGCCAGCAGACCGGGACTAGCGGGAGTCGACAATGAGCAGTTCTTC; CDR3: CASRPGLAGVDNEQFF; J: TRBJ2-1; D: TRBD2; V: TRBV12-3/TRBV12-4; size: .
DNA: TGTGCCAGCAGCCAAGTCCCCCACGCCTACGAGCAGTACTTC; CDR3: CASSQVPHAYEQYF; J: TRBJ2-7; D: .; V: TRBV4-2; size: many
DNA: TGTGCCAGCAACGAGGGTAGCACAGATACGCAGTATTTT; CDR3: CASNEGSTDTQYF; J: TRBJ2-3; D: .; V: TRBV6-6; size: many
DNA: TGTGCCACCGGGCGGGGGAACACCGGGGAGCTGTTTTTT; CDR3: CATGRGNTGELFF; J: TRBJ2-2; D: .; V: TRBV15; size: many
DNA: TGTGCCAGCAGTTTAGGTCGCGCAGAGACCCAGTACTTC; CDR3: CASSLGRAETQYF; J: TRBJ2-5; D: .; V: TRBV12-3/TRBV12-4; size: many